The entry below describes one T cell receptor beta chain. What it binds is not known. The protocol was immunoSEQ multiplex PCR, while the TCRdb copy is restricted to in-frame clones and leaves out a portion. The data hold 20,000 to 30,000 clones, with around 80% observed a single time. This specimen belongs to a study of CD4 T cells in relation to SARS-CoV-2 and coronaviruses. On the study more broadly: After roughly ten days of antigen culture, PBMC TCR beta CDR3s were sequenced.

The unexposed donors gave CD4+ T cells in 2011-2018, prior to COVID-19. The cells were cultured for over eight days before CD4+ T cells were isolated. On days 3 and 7, cultures got half fresh IL-2 medium. Germline V lookup: CDR1 MDHEN, CDR2 SYDVKM. With 6 bases removed from V and 7 bases from J, the gap between germline ends came to 15 bases. The CDR3 is made up of 13 amino acids. This rearrangement joins TRBV28 to TRBJ1-1, with D possibly TRBD1 on 6 matching bases. This TCR came from a human donor in good health. The sample was CD4+ T cells from PBMCs, cultured in vitro. CDR3 sequence (DNA): TGTGCCAGCAGCCCAGGACAGAGGGATGAAGCTTTCTTT. This translates into CASSPGQRDEAFF.